This T cell receptor (beta chain) was recorded in a study of T-cell memory formation after mild COVID-19 (dated by TCRdb to the early 2020s). Study-wide context: TCR sequence clusters from the two donors were found to be largely donor specific. Two young, previously healthy adult volunteers, one female and one male, were included in the cohort. In a couple of donors, T-cell clones that expanded and contracted after mild COVID-19 were tracked by sequencing TCRalpha and TCRbeta repertoires over time.

Ficoll-Paque density gradient centrifugation was the method used to isolate PBMCs. The paper's findings and limits, for the study overall: Contracting CD4+ clones were located mainly in the CM and EM memory subsets, whereas CD8+ clones were found to be enriched in EMRA. Only a couple of mild cases were covered by the study, and larger cohorts that include severe cases with pre-infection samples were considered necessary. Whether the second-wave clones peaking on day 37 were SARS-CoV-2 specific was not confirmed. Some responding clones were found in pre-infection memory, which suggests that pre-existing cross-reactive memory T cells took part in the SARS-CoV-2 response. Balanced CD4/CD8 phenotypes were observed for clones contracting from day 15 to 85, whereas a bias towards CD4+ was observed for a second wave of clones expanding from day 15 to 37.

Trimming costs V 4 bases and J 7 bases, and their ends lie 23 bases apart. Looking up the germline V gene yields CDR1 SGHRS and CDR2 YFSETQ. From the cysteine through the phenylalanine, the CDR3 covers 16 amino acids. Only the CDR3 DNA stays, 48 bases, in frame from base 1. TCRdb records Illumina NovaSeq 6000 as the sequencer. Using 5'RACE with constant-segment primers, TCRalpha and TCRbeta cDNA libraries were constructed, with sample barcodes and unique molecular identifiers added in the process. Trizol reagent was used to extract RNA from every sample. Libraries were amplified in two PCR steps, with a second sample barcode and Illumina TruSeq adapters added in the second step. Libraries were sequenced on an Illumina NovaSeq with 2 x 150 bp paired-end reads. On the authors' methods: Demultiplexing of reads and collapsing into UMI-guided consensus sequences were performed with migec v1.2.7. With mixcr v2.1.11, UMI consensuses were aligned to TRA and TRB V and J templates and assembled into clonotypes. Clonotypes were classified as expanded or contracted when called significant by both edgeR and NoisET, with noise models trained on biological replicates. For edgeR calls, the cutoffs were a false discovery rate-adjusted p below 0.01 and a log2 fold-change threshold of 1. As an exploratory analysis of dynamics, max-normalized trajectories of the 1000 most abundant clonotypes were examined with PCA combined with hierarchical clustering. Separately sequenced CD4+ and CD8+ repertoires were used to assign a CD4 or CD8 phenotype to each responding clone. TCRdb reran the public reads through fastp at Q25 and MiXCR, keeping productive beta chains. Entries that share a CDR3 protein sequence are merged under the most common genes and DNA. These V and J calls originate from TCRdb's pipeline instead of the authors' own analysis. The sample profile shows tens of thousands of distinct CDR3 sequences; 9.3% of them were found once. The ten largest clonotypes hold around 1.2% of the sample.

In this sample, this clonotype turned up many times. The specificity of this receptor is unknown. Base quality data are lacking; no much larger clone is found one base away. The source of this sequence is a young man who had mild COVID-19 (a few samples of this study predate the infection). The sample titles of this study are shuffled in the database, so cell type and time point are left out; the donor was told from shared clones. The chain couples TRBV5-1 to TRBJ2-5; TRBD2 is possibly the D segment (6 matching bases). Sequencing was carried out using PBMCs or a T cell subset sorted from them (not recorded which). CDR3 region: CASSGGSATSFVTQYF. The DNA reads as follows: TGCGCCAGCAGCGGGGGGTCAGCCACTAGTTTTGTGACCCAGTACTTC.